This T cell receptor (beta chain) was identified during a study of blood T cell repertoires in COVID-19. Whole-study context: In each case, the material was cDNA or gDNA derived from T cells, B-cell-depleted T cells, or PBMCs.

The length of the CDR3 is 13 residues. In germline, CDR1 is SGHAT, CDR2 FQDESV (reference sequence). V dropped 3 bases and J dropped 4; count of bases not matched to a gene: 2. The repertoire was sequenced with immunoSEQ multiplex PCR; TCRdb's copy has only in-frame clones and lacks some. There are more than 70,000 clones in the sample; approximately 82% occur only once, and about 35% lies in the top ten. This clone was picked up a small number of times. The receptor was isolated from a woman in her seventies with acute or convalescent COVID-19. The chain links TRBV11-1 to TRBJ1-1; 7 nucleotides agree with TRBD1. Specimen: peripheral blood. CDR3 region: CASSFNRGTEAFF. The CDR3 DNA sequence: TGTGCCAGCAGCTTTAACAGGGGCACTGAAGCTTTCTTT.